The rows below give T cell receptor beta chains drawn from one sample of a study of CD8 T cells in Susac syndrome. TCRdb recomputed calls from the immunoSEQ multiplex PCR reads with MiXCR, one row per CDR3 protein. The table lists around 280,000 distinct CDR3 sequences, roughly 94% of them singletons. Sequenced material: CD4+ T cells from PBMCs. The receptors shown here come from a human donor with multiple sclerosis. The CDR3 runs from the conserved cysteine through the conserved F or W. D genes are given only for firm matches. The listing skips clone size in some rows; elsewhere it reads once, few, many or a size class.

CDR3nt: TGTGCCAGCAGCGTGGGGGCCCATGAAAAACTGTTTTTT; CDR3aa: CASSVGAHEKLFF; len: 13; abundance: once; j_gene: TRBJ1-4; v_gene: TRBV2; d_gene: NA
CDR3nt: TGCAGTGCTAGAGACTACGGGACATCTAATTCACCCCTCCACTTT; CDR3aa: CSARDYGTSNSPLHF; len: 15; abundance: NA; j_gene: TRBJ1-6; v_gene: TRBV20-1; d_gene: NA
CDR3nt: TGTGCCAGCAGCTTAAGTCATTCGACCGGGGGGCTGTTTTTT; CDR3aa: CASSLSHSTGGLFF; len: 14; abundance: once; j_gene: TRBJ2-2; v_gene: TRBV7-2; d_gene: NA
CDR3nt: TGTGCCAGCAGCTTTAGCTTTCTGGAGACCCAGTACTTC; CDR3aa: CASSFSFLETQYF; len: 13; abundance: NA; j_gene: TRBJ2-5; v_gene: TRBV7-8; d_gene: NA
CDR3nt: TGTGCCAGCAGGACTGCCGGGACACCAGCCAAAAACATTCAGTACTTC; CDR3aa: CASRTAGTPAKNIQYF; len: 16; abundance: once; j_gene: TRBJ2-4; v_gene: TRBV27; d_gene: NA
CDR3nt: TGCAGCGTTGAACAGGGGACAGGGGGGCCCGGGGAGCTGTTTTTT; CDR3aa: CSVEQGTGGPGELFF; len: 15; abundance: NA; j_gene: TRBJ2-2; v_gene: TRBV29-1; d_gene: TRBD1
CDR3nt: TGTGCCATCAGTGAATCTAACAGCCAAGAGACCCAGTACTTC; CDR3aa: CAISESNSQETQYF; len: 14; abundance: NA; j_gene: TRBJ2-5; v_gene: TRBV10-3; d_gene: NA
CDR3nt: TGCAGCGCCGACGTACGAAGCACAGATACGCAGTATTTT; CDR3aa: CSADVRSTDTQYF; len: 13; abundance: NA; j_gene: TRBJ2-3; v_gene: TRBV29-1; d_gene: NA
CDR3nt: TGTGCCAGCAGCCTTAAGACATACCACTATGGCTACACCTTC; CDR3aa: CASSLKTYHYGYTF; len: 14; abundance: NA; j_gene: TRBJ1-2; v_gene: TRBV5-4; d_gene: NA
CDR3nt: TGTGCCAGCAGCTTTACCGGGACACCGAACACTGAAGCTTTCTTT; CDR3aa: CASSFTGTPNTEAFF; len: 15; abundance: NA; j_gene: TRBJ1-1; v_gene: TRBV7-9; d_gene: NA
CDR3nt: TGTGCCAGCAGCCCCTATCCTAGCGGGGGGGCGCAGACCCAGTACTTC; CDR3aa: CASSPYPSGGAQTQYF; len: 16; abundance: NA; j_gene: TRBJ2-5; v_gene: TRBV11-2; d_gene: TRBD2
CDR3nt: TGTGCCAGCAGTTTAGGAGCGGGGTCCTACAATGAGCAGTTCTTC; CDR3aa: CASSLGAGSYNEQFF; len: 15; abundance: NA; j_gene: TRBJ2-1; v_gene: TRBV11-3; d_gene: TRBD2
CDR3nt: TGTGCCACCGGAAGAAGTAGCGGGGGGACCTACAATGAGCAGTTCTTC; CDR3aa: CATGRSSGGTYNEQFF; len: 16; abundance: NA; j_gene: TRBJ2-1; v_gene: TRBV19; d_gene: TRBD2
CDR3nt: TGTGCCAGCAGTGAAAGGGGGTCCGGTCATTCACCCCTCCACTTT; CDR3aa: CASSERGSGHSPLHF; len: 15; abundance: NA; j_gene: TRBJ1-6; v_gene: TRBV6-1; d_gene: NA
CDR3nt: TGCGCCAGCAGCCACCTTACAGTTAGCTCTGGAAACACCATATATTTT; CDR3aa: CASSHLTVSSGNTIYF; len: 16; abundance: few; j_gene: TRBJ1-3; v_gene: TRBV4-1; d_gene: NA
CDR3nt: TGTGCCAGCAGGCGACAGGGGCCGGTAGCCAAAAACATTCAGTACTTC; CDR3aa: CASRRQGPVAKNIQYF; len: 16; abundance: NA; j_gene: TRBJ2-4; v_gene: TRBV6-6; d_gene: TRBD1
CDR3nt: TGTGCCAGCAAATATAGCGGGGTCGTCTCCTACGAGCAGTACTTC; CDR3aa: CASKYSGVVSYEQYF; len: 15; abundance: NA; j_gene: TRBJ2-7; v_gene: TRBV6-2/TRBV6-3; d_gene: TRBD2
CDR3nt: TGCGCCAGCAGCTTGGCCGCGGGCTTTGGAACTGAAGCTTTCTTT; CDR3aa: CASSLAAGFGTEAFF; len: 15; abundance: NA; j_gene: TRBJ1-1; v_gene: TRBV5-1; d_gene: NA
CDR3nt: TGTGCCAGCAGTCCGACTAGCGGGAGGTATTACGAGCAGTACTTC; CDR3aa: CASSPTSGRYYEQYF; len: 15; abundance: NA; j_gene: TRBJ2-7; v_gene: TRBV6-5; d_gene: TRBD2
CDR3nt: TGTGCCAGCAGCTTAGCGATCGGGACAGGGTTTGCCAAAAACATTCAGTACTTC; CDR3aa: CASSLAIGTGFAKNIQYF; len: 18; abundance: NA; j_gene: TRBJ2-4; v_gene: TRBV7-2; d_gene: TRBD1
CDR3nt: TGTGCCAGTATCTCGACAGACCGGGATGGCTACACCTTC; CDR3aa: CASISTDRDGYTF; len: 13; abundance: NA; j_gene: TRBJ1-2; v_gene: TRBV19; d_gene: NA
CDR3nt: TGTGCCAGCAGTTTAGCAGGGTTCGCAAACACCGGGGAGCTGTTTTTT; CDR3aa: CASSLAGFANTGELFF; len: 16; abundance: NA; j_gene: TRBJ2-2; v_gene: TRBV12-3/TRBV12-4; d_gene: NA
CDR3nt: TGTGCCACCAGCCCCAGAGGGGCCGACATTAACACCGGGGAGCTGTTTTTT; CDR3aa: CATSPRGADINTGELFF; len: 17; abundance: NA; j_gene: TRBJ2-2; v_gene: TRBV24-1; d_gene: NA
CDR3nt: TGCGCCAGCAGCTTGGCGGTGCGTAGCACAGATACGCAGTATTTT; CDR3aa: CASSLAVRSTDTQYF; len: 15; abundance: NA; j_gene: TRBJ2-3; v_gene: TRBV5-1; d_gene: NA
CDR3nt: TGTGCCAGCAGCTTGGACCAGACCGCTTTCTTT; CDR3aa: CASSLDQTAFF; len: 11; abundance: NA; j_gene: TRBJ1-1; v_gene: TRBV7-2; d_gene: NA
CDR3nt: TGTGCCAGTAGTATGGAGGCCGGGGAGCTGTTTTTT; CDR3aa: CASSMEAGELFF; len: 12; abundance: NA; j_gene: TRBJ2-2; v_gene: TRBV19; d_gene: NA
CDR3nt: TGTGCCATCAGTGTACAGGATGCGGACACCATATATTTT; CDR3aa: CAISVQDADTIYF; len: 13; abundance: NA; j_gene: TRBJ1-3; v_gene: TRBV10-3; d_gene: NA
CDR3nt: TGCAGTGCTAGGGTGGGCCCAGCGGGGGGCACAGATACGCAGTATTTT; CDR3aa: CSARVGPAGGTDTQYF; len: 16; abundance: NA; j_gene: TRBJ2-3; v_gene: TRBV20-1; d_gene: TRBD2
CDR3nt: TGTGCCAGCAGTTTAGGGGAACTCAGAGGTCCGGAGCAGTTCTTC; CDR3aa: CASSLGELRGPEQFF; len: 15; abundance: once; j_gene: TRBJ2-1; v_gene: TRBV12-3/TRBV12-4; d_gene: NA
CDR3nt: TGCGCCAGCATCCCTTCAGGGGTCTTAGCCCTGCTAGCGAGAGAGGCCAAAAACATTCAGTACTTC; CDR3aa: CASIPSGVLALLAREAKNIQYF; len: 22; abundance: NA; j_gene: TRBJ2-4; v_gene: TRBV4-3; d_gene: NA
CDR3nt: TGTGCCAGCAGTTACTCTGGGGGGGCCCGAAACACTGAAGCTTTCTTT; CDR3aa: CASSYSGGARNTEAFF; len: 16; abundance: few; j_gene: TRBJ1-1; v_gene: TRBV6-5; d_gene: NA
CDR3nt: TGCGCCAGCAGCCAAGAATTGGTCCATACGAAAGCGGGAACTGAAGCTTTCTTT; CDR3aa: CASSQELVHTKAGTEAFF; len: 18; abundance: NA; j_gene: TRBJ1-1; v_gene: TRBV4-1; d_gene: NA
CDR3nt: TGTGCCAGCAGCTTGGTTGGGACAGGGAACTACGAGCAGTACTTC; CDR3aa: CASSLVGTGNYEQYF; len: 15; abundance: NA; j_gene: TRBJ2-7; v_gene: TRBV5-6; d_gene: TRBD1
CDR3nt: TGTGCCAGCAGCCGTACAGGGCTGGGTAATGAGCAGTTCTTC; CDR3aa: CASSRTGLGNEQFF; len: 14; abundance: NA; j_gene: TRBJ2-1; v_gene: TRBV11-2; d_gene: NA
CDR3nt: TGCAGTGCTAGAAAAGGACAGGGGGCGCGAAGCTCCTACAATGAGCAGTTCTTC; CDR3aa: CSARKGQGARSSYNEQFF; len: 18; abundance: NA; j_gene: TRBJ2-1; v_gene: TRBV20-1; d_gene: TRBD1
CDR3nt: TGTGCCAGCAGCCGTAGCGGGAGGGACGAGCAGTTCTTC; CDR3aa: CASSRSGRDEQFF; len: 13; abundance: NA; j_gene: TRBJ2-1; v_gene: TRBV7-2; d_gene: TRBD2
CDR3nt: TGTGCCAGCAGTGAAGCGCGGGGGATTGGCGGGTACACAGATACGCAGTATTTT; CDR3aa: CASSEARGIGGYTDTQYF; len: 18; abundance: NA; j_gene: TRBJ2-3; v_gene: TRBV2; d_gene: TRBD2
CDR3nt: TGTGCCAGCAGTCAGACTAGCGGGAGGGCCAAGCAGTACTTC; CDR3aa: CASSQTSGRAKQYF; len: 14; abundance: NA; j_gene: TRBJ2-7; v_gene: TRBV6-5; d_gene: TRBD2
CDR3nt: TGTGCCAGCAGTGAGAGGGGGACTGGCACCGGGGAGCTGTTTTTT; CDR3aa: CASSERGTGTGELFF; len: 15; abundance: NA; j_gene: TRBJ2-2; v_gene: TRBV2; d_gene: NA
CDR3nt: TGTGCCAGCAGTTTGACAGTTTCCTACAATGAGCAGTTCTTC; CDR3aa: CASSLTVSYNEQFF; len: 14; abundance: NA; j_gene: TRBJ2-1; v_gene: TRBV12-3/TRBV12-4; d_gene: NA
CDR3nt: TGTGCCAGCAGCCCAAATACGGCAACTAATGAAAAACTGTTTTTT; CDR3aa: CASSPNTATNEKLFF; len: 15; abundance: NA; j_gene: TRBJ1-4; v_gene: TRBV7-6; d_gene: NA
CDR3nt: TGTGCCAGCACCTCCATAGACGGGACAGGCCCATCCGAGCAGTACTTC; CDR3aa: CASTSIDGTGPSEQYF; len: 16; abundance: NA; j_gene: TRBJ2-7; v_gene: TRBV5-6; d_gene: TRBD1
CDR3nt: TGCAGTGCGCAAGCAGGGAGAGTTCAGGAAAAACTGTTTTTT; CDR3aa: CSAQAGRVQEKLFF; len: 14; abundance: NA; j_gene: TRBJ1-4; v_gene: TRBV20-1; d_gene: NA
CDR3nt: TGCGCCACCCAGCCGGCGGGGGGAATCAACGACGAGCAGTACTTC; CDR3aa: CATQPAGGINDEQYF; len: 15; abundance: NA; j_gene: TRBJ2-7; v_gene: TRBV5-1; d_gene: TRBD2
CDR3nt: TGTGCCTGGAGTTCCGCTAACTATGGCTACACCTTC; CDR3aa: CAWSSANYGYTF; len: 12; abundance: NA; j_gene: TRBJ1-2; v_gene: TRBV30; d_gene: NA
CDR3nt: TGCAGTGCTAGGGTCAGGGACTACGAGCAGTACTTC; CDR3aa: CSARVRDYEQYF; len: 12; abundance: NA; j_gene: TRBJ2-7; v_gene: TRBV20-1; d_gene: NA
CDR3nt: TGCGCCAGCAGCCAAGAGTTAGGGGAGGGGGCTAGCACAGATACGCAGTATTTT; CDR3aa: CASSQELGEGASTDTQYF; len: 18; abundance: NA; j_gene: TRBJ2-3; v_gene: TRBV4-3; d_gene: NA
CDR3nt: TGTGCCTGGAGTCTCCGGAGTCGGGATGGCTACACCTTC; CDR3aa: CAWSLRSRDGYTF; len: 13; abundance: NA; j_gene: TRBJ1-2; v_gene: TRBV30; d_gene: NA